This T cell receptor beta chain stems from a study of T-cell memory formation after mild COVID-19. Whole-study results and caveats: Shrinking CD4+ clones were chiefly CM and EM; CD8+ ones were chiefly EMRA.

TCRdb analysed the 5' RACE reads with MiXCR anew, one entry per CDR3 protein. The sample contains a few hundred thousand distinct CDR3 sequences, 16% of which appear only once. This clonotype has a handful of counts. Its antigen is still unknown. CDR3 length equals 14 residues. After removal of 3 bases from V and 5 bases from J, the junction contained 4 bases not matched to a gene. Germline-derived CDR1 and CDR2 are SGHVS and FQNEAQ. The TCR comes from a man between 18 and 35 years old who had mild COVID-19 (a few samples of this study predate the infection). Cell type and time point are not known. The rearrangement links TRBV7-8 to TRBJ2-3, with TRBD1 matching over 8 bases. The material sequenced was PBMCs or a T cell subset sorted from them (not recorded which). Written as DNA, the CDR3 is TGTGCCAGCAGCTTCGGACAGGGCATAGATACGCAGTATTTT. It is translated as CASSFGQGIDTQYF.